The clone carrying this TCR beta chain was seen a handful of times. This sample was taken from a study of blood T cell repertoires in COVID-19. Overall study: Collection of acute and convalescent COVID-19 samples took place in the United States, Italy and Spain.

This CDR3 spans 18 amino acids. V was pared by 3 bases and J by 4 bases, with 12 bases of the junction left unmatched. The germline CDR1 and CDR2 sequences are KGHSH and LQKENI. Authors' data handling: Scientists estimated how many nucleated cells there were by amplifying reference gene primers. The method was immunoSEQ multiplex PCR; TCRdb's version includes in-frame clones alone and lacks a portion of them. The DNA gave D and trimming, while V, J and clone size come from that table. There are roughly 98,000 clones in the sample; roughly four fifths occur only once, and approximately 13% lies in the top ten.

The clonotype originates from a human donor in a cohort sampled during active COVID-19. The V gene is TRBV18, the J gene TRBJ1-1, with TRBD1 identical over 12 bases. Sequenced: peripheral blood. The CDR3 spells CASSPLGQGARIGTEAFF. CDR3 in DNA: TGTGCCAGCTCACCCCTGGGACAGGGGGCGCGTATTGGCACTGAAGCTTTCTTT. The whole variable domain, remainder taken from reference TRBV18 and TRBJ1-1, is NAGVMQNPRHLVRRRGQEARLRCSPMKGHSHVYWYRQLPEEGLKFMVYLQKENIIDESGMPKERFSAEFPKEGPSILRIQQVVRGDSAAYFCASSPLGQGARIGTEAFFGQGTRLTVV.